This T cell receptor beta chain was sequenced in a study of OX40 agonist ivuxolimab in advanced cancers. Method: immunoSEQ multiplex PCR; TCRdb's copy keeps in-frame clones and lacks some. The data show tens of thousands of clones, with approximately 84% seen just once and about 1.2% held by the top ten. Patients had blood sampled at baseline and again on cycle 4 day 1 and cycle 7 day 1. Deletions cut 8 bases from V and 4 bases from J, with 16 bases between. Germline V gene lookup returns CDR1 SGHTA and CDR2 FQGNSA. CDR3 length equals 14 residues. The chain is built from TRBV7-2 and TRBJ2-3; the D gene is possibly TRBD2 (6 bases). Sequencing was performed on CD4+ or CD8+ T cells sorted from blood, taken in a trial of the OX40 agonist ivuxolimab. This sequence originates from an adult with an advanced solid tumor such as melanoma, head and neck, liver or kidney cancer. CDR3 sequence: CASGLRAGPDTQYF. The CDR3 bases are TGTGCCAGCGGATTAAGGGCGGGACCAGATACGCAGTATTTT.